This T cell receptor beta chain is drawn from a study of T cell responses to AZD1222 COVID-19 vaccine. Findings and caveats of the study: Elevations in Spike-specific TCR breadth and depth followed administration of two AZD1222 doses. Reportedly, nearly half of unique spike TCRs recognized epitopes outside B.1.351/B.1.1.7 mutations. Just a handful of AZD1222 recipients were seropositive at baseline. White British donors predominated, females outnumbered males, and clonal diversity was possibly underestimated.

Some clones are missing from TCRdb's copy, which holds only in-frame ones; the method was immunoSEQ multiplex PCR. The table shows 130,000 or so clones, with about nine tenths occurring only once. Germline V gene lookup returns CDR1 LNHDA and CDR2 SQIVND (reference sequence). This CDR3 is 17 amino acids long. On this clone itself: Its antigen is not known. At one boundary the junction diverges from the germline segment, which might be a read error.

The sequence was obtained from an adult in good health. The sample here was peripheral blood, taken on day 0 of AZD1222 vaccination. This chain uses TRBV19 with TRBJ1-5; 7 bases line up with TRBD1. In DNA form, the CDR3 reads TGTGCCAGTAGCTCACCTGGGACAGACGATAGCGATCAGCCCCAGCATTTT. As protein: CASSSPGTDDSDQPQHF.